The 6 T cell receptor beta chains reported below all come from one sample, sequenced in a study of blood T cell repertoires in COVID-19. Some clones are missing from TCRdb's copy, which holds only in-frame ones; the method was immunoSEQ multiplex PCR. The sample records more than 200,000 clones, roughly 86% being singletons. The sequenced material came from peripheral blood. The receptors stem from an older woman with COVID-19, enrolled during active disease.

This chain connects TRBV5-4 to TRBJ2-5, with a possible D match to TRBD1 (5 bases). V was cut by 0 bases and J by 9 bases, with 12 bases left in between. CDR1 is SGHNT, CDR2 YYREEE, per germline (reference sequence). The CDR3 runs 13 residues. CDR3 coding DNA: TGTGCCAGCAGCTTGGGGGGCGGCGAGGCCCAGTACTTC. This encodes CASSLGGGEAQYF. Full variable domain (rest looked up from reference TRBV5-4 and TRBJ2-5): ETGVTQSPTHLIKTRGQQVTLRCSSQSGHNTVSWYQQALGQGPQFIFQYYREEENGRGNFPPRFSGLQFPNYSSELNVNALELDDSALYLCASSLGGGEAQYFGPGTRLLVL.

The V gene is TRBV19, the J gene TRBJ1-4, with D unclear. The germline V gene encodes CDR1 LNHDA and CDR2 SQIVND (reference sequence). The V end lost 3 bases, the J end lost 0 bases, and 8 bases lay between the germline ends. The CDR3 loop spans 15 amino acids. DNA for the CDR3: TGTGCCAGTAGTATCGGGAGGTCAACTAATGAAAAACTGTTTTTT. This encodes CASSIGRSTNEKLFF. The full variable domain, completed using reference TRBV19 and TRBJ1-4, is DGGITQSPKYLFRKEGQNVTLSCEQNLNHDAMYWYRQDPGQGLRLIYYSQIVNDFQKGDIAEGYSVSREKKESFPLTVTSAQKNPTAFYLCASSIGRSTNEKLFFGSGTQLSVL.

This clone has only one observation. The V gene is TRBV18, the J gene TRBJ1-4; 9 nucleotides agree with TRBD1. Germline V gene sequence: CDR1 KGHSH, CDR2 LQKENI. The CDR3 consists of 15 residues. Trimming took 0 bases from V and 10 from J; bases not matched to a gene: 6. The CDR3 loop is CASSPPRTGAAKLFF. The CDR3 bases are TGTGCCAGCTCACCACCAAGGACAGGGGCCGCAAAACTGTTTTTT.

V is TRBV3-1 (or the pseudogene TRBV3-2) and J is TRBJ1-1; D might be TRBD1 (5 bases). This CDR3 spans 12 amino acids. The germline V gene encodes CDR1 LGHDT and CDR2 YNNKEL (reference sequence). V was shortened by 3 bases and J by 10 bases, with 12 bases between the two germline ends. CDR3 bases: TGTGCCAGCAGCCAGTCCGGGACTAGAGCTTTCTTT. Amino acid sequence: CASSQSGTRAFF.

The chain uses TRBV28 and TRBJ1-5; D is undetermined. Germline CDR1 MDHEN, CDR2 SYDVKM. CDR3 size: 16 residues. V was cut by 1 base and J by 2 bases, with 12 bases left in between. The CDR3 is CASSLSVGRGNQPQHF. DNA for the CDR3: TGTGCCAGCAGTTTATCGGTAGGGAGGGGCAATCAGCCCCAGCATTTT.

This clone has just a few counts. The chain carries TRBV6-4 and TRBJ2-2; a possible D gene is TRBD2 (6 bases). CDR3 length: 16 amino acids. Trimming left V 6 bases short and J 4 bases short, with 18 bases between. The V gene's germline CDR1 is MRHNA and CDR2 SNTAGT. The CDR3 DNA is TGTGCCAGCAGCCCCTACGCGGGGCAGGTCACCGGGGAGCTGTTTTTT. This translates into CASSPYAGQVTGELFF.